The T cell receptor beta chain described here comes from a study of cytomegalovirus exposure and HLA in healthy donors. Broader study findings: The TCR clusters that emerged in the first cohort tended, a later analysis found, to co-occur in the approximately 110 validation repertoires. Using the classifier, cytomegalovirus status was reportedly diagnosed with high specificity and sensitivity.

The CDR3 is 18 amino acids. CDR1 and CDR2 from the germline V gene are SGHTS and YDEGEE. V lost 4 bases and J lost 0; bases outside the gene matches: 11. Only in-frame clones appear in the TCRdb table, and some are missing; sequencing was by immunoSEQ multiplex PCR. The sample includes roughly 150,000 clones, approximately 96% of them seen just once. In the case of this clone: Antigen specificity is unknown.

The clonotype was recovered from a woman under 30 in good health and CMV-seronegative. Sequencing was done on a sample of PBMCs. The V and J genes are TRBV5-8 and TRBJ2-3; 10 positions agree with TRBD2. CDR3 residues: CASSRLAGALSSTDTQYF. In DNA form, the CDR3 reads TGTGCCAGCAGCCGTCTAGCGGGGGCCCTTTCTAGCACAGATACGCAGTATTTT.